The source of this T cell receptor (beta chain) is a study of blood T cells in healthy people across ages. Study-level results: The long-lived group displayed more naive CD4+ cells, plus higher diversity, than the aged donors did. PBMCs that were unsorted prevented a conclusive naive versus antigen-experienced comparison.

A second about 7 to 12 cycle PCR used barcoded and J-beta primers. TCRdb re-analysed the 5' RACE reads in MiXCR, keeping a single row per CDR3 protein. The sample contains fewer than 900,000 distinct CDR3 sequences, 40% to 45% of which appear only once. This CDR3 has 14 residues. Germline loops: CDR1 SGHRS, CDR2 YFSETQ. V lost 4 bases to trimming and J lost 4 bases; unmatched junction nucleotides: 2. This clonotype was seen more than once but under ten times. Antigen: not known. The receptor's source is a woman aged 60 to 75 in good health. The genes are TRBV5-1 and TRBJ2-3; 11 positions match TRBD2. The specimen was blood. CDR3 in amino acids: CASSNSGGADTQYF. In DNA form, the CDR3 reads TGCGCCAGCAGCAATAGCGGGGGGGCAGATACGCAGTATTTT. The entire variable domain, with the rest obtained from reference TRBV5-1 and TRBJ2-3, is as follows: KAGVTQTPRYLIKTRGQQVTLSCSPISGHRSVSWYQQTPGQGLQFLFEYFSETQRNKGNFPGRFSGRQFSNSRSEMNVSTLELGDSALYLCASSNSGGADTQYFGPGTRLTVL.